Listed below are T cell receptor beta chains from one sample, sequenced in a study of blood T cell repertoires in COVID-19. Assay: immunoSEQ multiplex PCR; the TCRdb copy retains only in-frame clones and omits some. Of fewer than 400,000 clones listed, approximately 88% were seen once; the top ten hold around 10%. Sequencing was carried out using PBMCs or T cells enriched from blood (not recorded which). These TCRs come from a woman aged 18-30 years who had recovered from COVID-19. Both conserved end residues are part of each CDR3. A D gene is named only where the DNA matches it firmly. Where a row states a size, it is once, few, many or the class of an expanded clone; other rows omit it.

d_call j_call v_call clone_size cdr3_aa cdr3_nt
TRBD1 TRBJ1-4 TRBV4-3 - CASSPGDRDNEKLFF TGCGCCAGCAGCCCGGGGGACAGGGATAATGAAAAACTGTTTTTT
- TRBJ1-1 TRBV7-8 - CASSSLPDRREAFF TGTGCCAGCAGCTCACTTCCAGACAGGCGTGAAGCTTTCTTT
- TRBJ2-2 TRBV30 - CAWSQRDGELFF TGTGCCTGGAGTCAGAGGGACGGGGAGCTGTTTTTT
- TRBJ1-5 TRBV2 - CASRNREGVNQPQHF TGTGCCAGCAGGAACAGGGAAGGAGTCAATCAGCCCCAGCATTTT
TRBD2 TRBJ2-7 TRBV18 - CASSSGLAVSGEQYF TGTGCCAGCTCATCGGGACTAGCGGTATCGGGCGAGCAGTACTTC
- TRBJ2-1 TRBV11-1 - CASKRGGHNEQFF TGTGCCAGCAAAAGGGGGGGTCACAATGAGCAGTTCTTC
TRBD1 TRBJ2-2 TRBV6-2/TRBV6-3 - CASSARLRQGIANTGELFF TGTGCCAGCAGTGCGCGTTTGAGACAGGGGATCGCGAACACCGGGGAGCTGTTTTTT
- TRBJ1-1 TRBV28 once CASSLGAGGGTEAFF TGTGCCAGCAGTTTAGGCGCGGGGGGCGGGACTGAAGCTTTCTTT
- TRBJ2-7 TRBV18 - CASSDLEDYEQYF TGTGCCAGCTCTGACCTCGAGGACTACGAGCAGTACTTC
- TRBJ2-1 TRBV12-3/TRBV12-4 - CASTGWHWEEQFF TGTGCCAGCACCGGGTGGCATTGGGAGGAGCAGTTCTTC
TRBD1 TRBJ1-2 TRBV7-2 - CASSLATGDYGYTF TGTGCCAGCAGCTTAGCGACAGGGGATTATGGCTACACCTTC
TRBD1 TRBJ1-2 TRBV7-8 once CASSHRQGGYTF TGTGCCAGCAGCCATCGACAGGGTGGCTACACCTTC
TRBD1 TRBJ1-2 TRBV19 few CASSIGSSIGTVYGYTF TGTGCCAGTAGTATCGGATCATCTATTGGGACAGTTTATGGCTACACCTTC
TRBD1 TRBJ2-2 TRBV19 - CASSRGTGSDTGELFF TGTGCCAGTAGTCGAGGGACAGGGTCGGACACCGGGGAGCTGTTTTTT
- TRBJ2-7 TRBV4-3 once CASSQRVYYEQYF TGCGCCAGCAGCCAACGGGTGTACTACGAGCAGTACTTC